These 8 T cell receptor beta chains originate from one sample sequenced in a study of blood T cell repertoires in COVID-19. TCRdb's copy holds only in-frame clones and misses some; the assay was immunoSEQ multiplex PCR. The sample consists of about 160,000 clones, over 75% of them appearing once. Sequencing was done on a sample of peripheral blood. All receptors derive from a man aged 18 to 30 with COVID-19, enrolled during active disease.

The chain uses TRBV3-1 (or the pseudogene TRBV3-2) and TRBJ2-3, with D possibly matching TRBD1 (6 bases). Germline V gene lookup returns CDR1 LGHDT and CDR2 YNNKEL (reference sequence). The CDR3 is made up of 17 amino acids. V dropped 0 bases and J dropped 1 base, with 14 bases sitting between them. The CDR3 spells CASSQDILGAGTDTQYF. CDR3 DNA: TGTGCCAGCAGCCAAGATATTTTGGGGGCTGGCACAGATACGCAGTATTTT.

Comment on this clone: Mismatch with germline at one junction end may stem from a read error. The chain is built from TRBV7-7 and TRBJ2-1; TRBD2 matches at 11 bases. Germline V CDR1 and CDR2: SSHAT, FNYEAQ (reference sequence). The CDR3 contains 16 residues. CDR3 sequence reads: CASSMELAGGINEQFF. In DNA, the CDR3 is TGTGCTAGCAGCATGGAGCTAGCGGGAGGAATCAATGAGCAGTTCTTC.

This chain connects TRBV5-1 to TRBJ2-2, with D maybe TRBD2 (5 bases). The CDR3 length is 16 residues. Germline-derived CDR1 and CDR2 are SGHRS and YFSETQ. Between the trimmed V and J ends, which lost 0 bases and 4 bases, there was a span of 13 bases. The CDR3 nucleotides are TGCGCCAGCAGCTTGGCTCTAGCAGTATTCACCGGGGAGCTGTTTTTT. Its protein product is CASSLALAVFTGELFF.

Written as DNA, the CDR3 is TGTGCCAGCAGTTGGCAGAGTCGCGGTCAGCCCCAGCATTTT. This sequence encodes CASSWQSRGQPQHF. The chain is built from TRBV28 and TRBJ1-5; D not resolved. Between the trimmed V and J ends, which lost 4 bases and 6 bases, there was a span of 13 bases. This CDR3 spans 14 amino acids. Germline CDR1 MDHEN, CDR2 SYDVKM.

The chain recombines TRBV27 with TRBJ2-2; 8 nucleotides agree with TRBD2. The trim removed 2 bases at V and 3 bases at J, leaving 8 bases unmatched. Germline CDR1 reads MNHEY; CDR2 reads SMNVEV (reference sequence). This CDR3 region has 17 residues. The CDR3 sequence is CASSLPSGRGHTGELFF. DNA of the CDR3: TGTGCCAGCAGTTTACCAAGCGGGAGAGGTCACACCGGGGAGCTGTTTTTT.

In regard to this clone: Germline is not matched at one junction end, which may reflect a read error. This same CDR3 is encoded by further DNA sequences in the sample. This chain joins TRBV9 and TRBJ1-1; D remains unclear. This CDR3 region has 13 residues. The V gene's germline CDR1 is SGDLS and CDR2 YYNGEE. The CDR3 bases are TGCGCCAGCAGCGTAGCTCTGAACACTGAAGCTTTCTTT. Residues: CASSVALNTEAFF.

The rearrangement uses TRBV5-1 and TRBJ2-1, with D possibly matching TRBD1 (6 bases). V lost 4 bases to trimming and J lost 6 bases, with 26 bases between them. CDR1 and CDR2 from the germline V gene are SGHRS and YFSETQ. The CDR3 runs 18 residues. In DNA form, the CDR3 reads TGCGCCAGCAGCGGCACTGGATCCCCGGGACACTCAGGCAATGAGCAGTTCTTC. Encoded protein: CASSGTGSPGHSGNEQFF.

The chain joins TRBV11-2 to TRBJ2-6, with D tentatively TRBD1 (5 bases). This CDR3 spans 16 amino acids. V was trimmed by 2 bases and J by 0 bases, leaving 8 bases between them. CDR1 SGHAT and CDR2 FQNNGV come from the germline V gene. CDR3 protein: CASSLLRGSGANVLTF. The CDR3 DNA sequence: TGTGCCAGCAGCTTATTAAGGGGCTCTGGGGCCAACGTCCTGACTTTC.